This entry features one T cell receptor beta chain sequence. Its antigen is not yet known. Base quality data are lacking; no much larger clone is found one base away. Libraries were prepared through the immunoSEQ multiplex PCR assay. As for the authors' bioinformatics: A statistical classification framework was built to diagnose cytomegalovirus status from the catalog of TCR beta chain sequences. TCRdb mirrors the immuneACCESS table, restricted to in-frame sequences. Some clones are absent from its copies; in checked studies, under half trace to an unresolved V gene, and the reason for the others is unknown. That table furnishes V, J and clone size, whereas the DNA furnished D and trimming. This sample is represented by some 130,000 clones; 70% to 85% of them were singletons. The top ten constitute about 27% of the sample. This entry belongs to a study of cytomegalovirus exposure and HLA in healthy donors (dated by TCRdb to 2017 to 2019). A note on the overall study: According to a later analysis, one platform produced both the 110 or so validation repertoires and the approximately 600 repertoires of the first cohort. The aim of the study was to test whether cataloging public T cell receptors could identify signatures of past pathogen exposure. A separate validation cohort of over a hundred different subjects was used in addition to the approximately 610-subject first cohort. To predict cytomegalovirus infection status, the study combined high-throughput TCR immunosequencing, statistical association of individual TCRs with disease status, and machine learning.

The full study reports these points: In vitro tests confirmed that a few of the cytomegalovirus-associated TCR beta chains recognize cytomegalovirus antigens. Most TCR sequences were seen in very few donors, while some public TCRs were found in many individuals. The study gave a list of about 170 TCR beta chains associated with cytomegalovirus. A later analysis found that TCRs clustered in the first cohort also tended to co-occur in the 95 to 150 validation repertoires, with approximately 95% of cluster scores above 0. The authors suggested that the approach could potentially be extended to other disease states and immunological phenotypes. A later analysis had no HLA typing for the validation cohort, so co-occurrence there was scored across all 110 or so repertoires. In both the original and validation cohorts, the classifier was reported to diagnose cytomegalovirus status with high specificity and sensitivity.

Separate from the approximately 700-subject first cohort, the validation cohort of 120 subjects was the group to which the donors belonged. The CDR3 spans 14 residues, from the cysteine through the phenylalanine. Just CDR3 DNA is preserved here, 42 bases in frame from base 1. V drops 4 bases and J drops 5 bases, leaving 12 bases in between. CDR1 and CDR2 (MGHRA, YSYEKL) derive from the germline V gene. Sequencing used PBMCs. The V gene is TRBV4-1 and the J gene is TRBJ1-5, with TRBD1 tentatively as D gene (6 bases match). This sequence was found in a man aged 25 to 40 in good health and CMV-seropositive. For the CDR3, the sequence is CASSLQGGDQPQHF. The DNA sequence is as follows: TGCGCCAGCAGCCTACAGGGTGGGGATCAGCCCCAGCATTTT.